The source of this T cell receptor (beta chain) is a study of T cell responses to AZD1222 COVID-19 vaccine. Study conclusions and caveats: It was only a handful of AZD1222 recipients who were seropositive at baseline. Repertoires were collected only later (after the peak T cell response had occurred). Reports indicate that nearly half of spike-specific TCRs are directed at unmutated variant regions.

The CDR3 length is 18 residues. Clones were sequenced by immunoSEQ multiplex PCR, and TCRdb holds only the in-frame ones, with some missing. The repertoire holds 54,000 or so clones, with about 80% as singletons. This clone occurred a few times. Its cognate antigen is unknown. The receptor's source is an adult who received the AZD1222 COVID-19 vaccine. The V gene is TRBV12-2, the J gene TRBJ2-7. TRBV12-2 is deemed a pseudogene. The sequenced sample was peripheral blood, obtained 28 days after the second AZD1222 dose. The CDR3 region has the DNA TGTGCAAGTAGGTCCCCGAAAGTAGGACCATCGAGGACCTACGAGCAGTACGTC. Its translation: CASRSPKVGPSRTYEQYV.